Included here is one T cell receptor beta chain sequence, with context. Its antigen has not been determined. Base-call qualities are not available, and no considerably larger clone is one nucleotide away. Its CDR3 holds 10 amino acids, cysteine through phenylalanine. The kept DNA is CDR3 alone, 30 bases in frame from the first base. Trimming takes 5 bases from V and 6 bases from J, and the germline ends sit 5 bases apart. Taken from the germline V gene (reference sequence), the CDR1 and CDR2 loops are DFQATT and SNEGSKA. Using the deep immunoSEQ assay, multiplex PCR amplified TCR CDR3 regions from genomic DNA. Extracted genomic DNA from each cell subset was distributed evenly across all wells of several immunoSEQ 96-well plates, and each plate was treated as a replicate. For sorted subsets, 200 to 250 ng genomic DNA, equal to 30,000 to 35,000 T cell genomes, was loaded into each replicate PCR. The purified libraries were quantified using a Qubit 3.0 fluorometer, sized with a Bioanalyzer 2100, and then quantified again using the KAPA Library Quantification kit. Each immunoSEQ 96-well plate was sequenced on its own single-read 150-cycle Illumina NextSeq 550 flow cell. The authors' analysis ran thus. The immunoSEQ output contained only junctional sequences without quality scores, so filtering could not match that applied to full-length reads. To assign V/J genes and CDR3, sequences were annotated against IMGT germline references using PyIR, a Python wrapper for IgBLAST v1.9. Any read was removed if the V/J assignment was weak (E-value above 1e-6), the CDR3 was missing, or the read contained stop codons, out-of-frame junctions, or ambiguous translated residues. V3J clonotypes were defined by identical inferred V gene, J gene, and CDR3 amino acid sequence. Percentage overlap between repertoires was calculated by dividing the number of shared unique clonotypes by the size of the smaller repertoire. Repertoire richness was assessed with RTK rarefaction, the Chao1 estimator, and Recon v2.1 estimates of unobserved clonotypes. Generation probabilities were computed with OLGA for all TCRbeta clonotypes obtained by the gDNA method from several donors. The table was pulled from immuneACCESS by TCRdb, which kept in-frame rearrangements only. Such tables lose some clones; where checked, under half of the loss comes from unresolved V genes, and the rest has no known cause. V, J and clone size reflect that table, while D and trimming were determined from the DNA. The sample profile shows about 1.4 million clones; approximately 96% of them were found once. The leading ten clones occupy over 1% of the sample.

This specimen belongs to a study of shared clonotypes between healthy human individuals (dated by TCRdb to the early 2020s). Background on the whole study: A few men and two women, aged 18 to 49 years, made up the cohort. To increase sequencing depth and limit assay-specific biases, different laboratories used diverse techniques to prepare libraries and sequence TCR repertoires. Per donor, leukapheresis produced somewhere between about 0.8 and 9 billion PBMCs. For each donor, CD4 naive and CD4 memory were each run on three plates, CD8 naive on two plates, and CD8 memory on one plate. Blood TCR repertoires of about five healthy adults were deeply sequenced to estimate repertoire size and the extent of clonotype sharing between individuals.

The donors were healthy, HIV-negative adults who had no recently reported acute infections or vaccinations. All donors were Caucasian adults living in Nashville, Tennessee, USA. CD4+ T cells were enriched by magnetic negative selection; naive cells were then positively selected on CD45RA, and the negative fraction formed the memory subset. After blood collection by leukapheresis, PBMCs were isolated using Ficoll-Histopaque density gradient centrifugation and then cryopreserved in the vapor phase of liquid nitrogen. Analytical flow cytometry was used to check the purity and quantity of each magnetically sorted T cell population. Each sorted fraction had its genomic DNA isolated and then quantified by UV absorbance on a Nanodrop 2000c. Summary of the overall study and its limitations: About 5% of naive CD4, approximately 3.7% of naive CD8, about 2.5% of memory CD4, and about 0.4% of memory CD8 clonotypes were shared across a few donors. Compared with non-shared clonotypes, clonotypes shared by all four sorted-subset donors had higher generation probabilities. Rarefaction of sorted-subset datasets indicated incomplete sequencing despite the large sequencing depth. Naive subsets generally had larger estimated clonotype richness than memory subsets did. Only blood was sampled, and tissue TCR repertoires likely differ from those in blood. Because the study included only a small number of donors, the genetic and exposure-history diversity represented was limited. Based on pairwise subsampling, the degree of clonotype sharing among donors was expected to be affected by sequencing depth.

Material: naive CD4+ T cells sorted from blood. The intended sense of this specimen's cell subset or site label: CD45RA+ positively selected. The chain uses TRBV20-1 and TRBJ2-1, with no confidently assigned D gene. This TCR came from a man aged 25-40 years in good health. The DNA is as follows: TGCAGTGCTTACAGCAATGAGCAGTTCTTC. This yields the protein CSAYSNEQFF.